This TCR beta chain stems from a study of T cell changes during pregnancy in multiple sclerosis. The length of the CDR3 is 14 residues. Germline lookup yields CDR1 MNHEY and CDR2 SVGAGI. With 7 bases removed from V and 0 bases from J, the gap between germline ends came to 12 bases. Sequenced by immunoSEQ multiplex PCR; TCRdb stores in-frame clones only, minus some. There are 80,000 or so clones in the sample; 90% to 95% occur only once, and roughly 1.4% lies in the top ten. The TCR originated in a female donor with multiple sclerosis, enrolled in a pregnancy study. Source: peripheral blood, taken before pregnancy. The J gene is TRBJ1-1, the V gene TRBV6-5; D possibly corresponds to TRBD1 (5 bases). The CDR3 here is CASKRAGMNTEAFF. CDR3 bases: TGTGCCAGCAAAAGGGCAGGGATGAACACTGAAGCTTTCTTT.